The 14 T cell receptor beta chains below come from one sample, sequenced in a study of siplizumab effects on memory and regulatory T cells. Generated by immunoSEQ multiplex PCR, the TCRdb table keeps only in-frame clones and is missing some. The top ten clones hold less than 0.55% of a sample with some 62,000 clones, roughly 85% of them seen once. The sequencing input was memory CD4+ T cells sorted from blood. The receptor source for this set is a human donor in good health.

V usage is TRBV7-9 and J usage is TRBJ1-1; TRBD1 might be the D (6 bases). The V gene's germline CDR1 is SEHNR and CDR2 FQNEAQ (reference sequence). Deletions cut 4 bases from V and 4 bases from J, with 10 bases between. This CDR3 is 13 amino acids long. The CDR3 spells CASSYRVSTEAFF. The CDR3 DNA sequence: TGTGCCAGCAGCTACAGGGTGTCCACTGAAGCTTTCTTT.

This chain links TRBV4-2 with TRBJ1-1, with a possible D match to TRBD1 (6 bases). The CDR3 has 15 amino acids. In germline, CDR1 is LGHNA, CDR2 YNFKEQ. The V and J ends lost 5 bases and 6 bases respectively, with 19 bases between them. This CDR3 is CASSRGSGADPEAFF. The CDR3, as DNA: TGTGCCAGCAGCAGGGGATCAGGGGCCGACCCTGAAGCTTTCTTT.

V gene TRBV9 combines with J gene TRBJ2-5; no clear D. The CDR3 contains 14 residues. Between the trimmed V and J ends, which lost 0 bases and 7 bases, there was a span of 13 bases. Germline loops: CDR1 SGDLS, CDR2 YYNGEE. The CDR3 loop is CASSVETGLGTQYF. In nucleotides, the CDR3 is TGTGCCAGCAGCGTAGAAACGGGTCTCGGGACCCAGTACTTC.

The CDR3 is CASRSAGTRYNEQFF. DNA for the CDR3: TGTGCCAGTAGATCGGCCGGGACACGATACAATGAGCAGTTCTTC. The chain is built from TRBV19 and TRBJ2-1, with D possibly TRBD1 on 6 matching bases. Germline CDR1 LNHDA, CDR2 SQIVND (reference sequence). The ends were cut back, 6 bases at V and 4 bases at J, with 16 bases in the middle. The CDR3 is 15 amino acids.

CDR3 residues: CASSLGIVNYGYTF. The CDR3 DNA is TGTGCCAGCAGCTTGGGAATAGTGAACTATGGCTACACCTTC. The V call is TRBV5-4, the J call TRBJ1-2, with D uncertain. V was clipped by 0 bases and J by 2 bases, with 8 bases between them. The germline CDR1 and CDR2 sequences are SGHNT and YYREEE (reference sequence). The CDR3 is made up of 14 amino acids.

This clone has a handful of counts. The gene calls are TRBV7-2 and TRBJ2-7; D gene ambiguous. V lost 0 bases, J lost 7 bases, and 7 bases lay in between. CDR1 and CDR2 (germline): SGHTA, FQGNSA. This CDR3 is built from 12 residues. The CDR3 reads CASSLARSEQYF. The CDR3 DNA sequence: TGTGCCAGCAGCTTAGCCCGATCAGAGCAGTACTTC.

J is TRBJ2-2 and V is TRBV5-4, with TRBD2 as a possible D gene (5 bases). The V gene lost 0 bases and the J gene lost 5 bases, with 11 bases spanning the gap. Germline lookup yields CDR1 SGHNT and CDR2 YYREEE (reference sequence). CDR3 size: 15 residues. The CDR3 protein is CASSLAVRGTGELFF. The CDR3 nucleotides are TGTGCCAGCAGCTTGGCCGTGAGAGGGACCGGGGAGCTGTTTTTT.

The chain combines TRBV11-3 with TRBJ2-2; D may be TRBD1 (6 bases). V lost 5 bases and J 4 bases, leaving 20 bases between the germline ends. The CDR3 consists of 17 residues. Germline CDR1 and CDR2: SGHNT and YENEEA. CDR3 DNA: TGTGCCAGCAGCCCAGGGGTGGGCAGGGGTATCACCGGGGAGCTGTTTTTT. This sequence encodes CASSPGVGRGITGELFF.

This clone appeared a few times. The chain employs TRBV6-5 and TRBJ1-4; maybe TRBD1 (5 bases). CDR1 and CDR2 from the germline V gene are MNHEY and SVGAGI. The CDR3 runs 14 residues. The germline V and J ends were trimmed by 4 bases and 8 bases, with 14 bases remaining between them. Here the CDR3 reads CASSWDARREKLFF. The CDR3 bases are TGTGCCAGCAGTTGGGACGCCCGGAGGGAAAAACTGTTTTTT.

This chain connects TRBV5-1 to TRBJ2-1, with TRBD2 as a possible D gene (5 bases). The CDR3 runs to 15 residues. V was clipped by 1 base and J by 2 bases, with 10 bases between them. The germline gives CDR1 SGHRS, CDR2 YFSETQ. The CDR3 sequence is CASSLSLATYNEQFF. CDR3 bases: TGCGCCAGCAGCTTGAGTCTAGCAACCTACAATGAGCAGTTCTTC.

The chain joins TRBV6-5 to TRBJ2-5; D gene uncertain. The CDR3 covers 11 residues. Germline V lookup: CDR1 MNHEY, CDR2 SVGAGI. Trimming left V 10 bases short and J 6 bases short, with 12 bases between. This CDR3 is CATSVGKTQYF. CDR3 nucleotide sequence: TGTGCCACCTCTGTGGGAAAGACCCAGTACTTC.

This clone has a handful of counts. This sequence joins TRBV2 and TRBJ2-1; D call uncertain. The CDR3 is 12 amino acids. Germline V gene sequence: CDR1 SNHLY, CDR2 FYNNEI. Trimming cost V 6 bases and J 9 bases, with 12 bases left between them. CDR3 DNA sequence: TGTGCCAGCAGAGGCCCTCAGGTTGAGCAGTTCTTC. Residues: CASRGPQVEQFF. Full variable domain (remainder filled in from reference TRBV2 and TRBJ2-1): EPEVTQTPSHQVTQMGQEVILRCVPISNHLYFYWYRQILGQKVEFLVSFYNNEISEKSEIFDDQFSVERPDGSNFTLKIRSTKLEDSAMYFCASRGPQVEQFFGPGTRLTVL.

The chain links TRBV7-2 to TRBJ1-1; unclear D gene. Germline CDR1 and CDR2: SGHTA and FQGNSA. The CDR3 extends over 14 amino acids. Trimming took off 1 base at V and 0 bases at J, with 6 bases between the two ends. In DNA form, the CDR3 reads TGTGCCAGCAGCTTAGTCCGCGTGAACACTGAAGCTTTCTTT. Its translation is CASSLVRVNTEAFF.

The chain uses TRBV6-4 and TRBJ2-3, with TRBD2 matching 8 bases. V lost 6 bases and J lost 4; bases outside the gene matches: 12. CDR1 MRHNA and CDR2 SNTAGT come from the germline V gene. The CDR3 loop spans 16 amino acids. In DNA, the CDR3 is TGTGCCAGCAGAGTATCCTGGACTAGCCCCCCAGATACGCAGTATTTT. It encodes CASRVSWTSPPDTQYF.